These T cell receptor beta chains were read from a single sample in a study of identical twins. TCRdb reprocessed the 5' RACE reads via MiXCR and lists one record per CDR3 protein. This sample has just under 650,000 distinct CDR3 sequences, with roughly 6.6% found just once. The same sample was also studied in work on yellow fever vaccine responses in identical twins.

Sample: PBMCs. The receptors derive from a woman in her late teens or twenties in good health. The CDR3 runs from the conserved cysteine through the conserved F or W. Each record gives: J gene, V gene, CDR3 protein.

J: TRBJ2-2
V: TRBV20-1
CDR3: CSARVGGAGELFF

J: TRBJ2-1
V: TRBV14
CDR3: CASSNVISYNEQFF

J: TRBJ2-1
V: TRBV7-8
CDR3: CASSLRTELTGYNEQFF

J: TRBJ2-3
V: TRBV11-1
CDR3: CASSKGPSGLSTDTQYF

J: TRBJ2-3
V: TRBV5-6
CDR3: CASNGKGGGRRKDTQYF

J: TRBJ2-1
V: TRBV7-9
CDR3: CASSIGLAWNEQFF

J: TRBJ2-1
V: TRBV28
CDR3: CASSPDPQSYNEQFF

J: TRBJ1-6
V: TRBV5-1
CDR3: CASSLGRDRNNSPLHF

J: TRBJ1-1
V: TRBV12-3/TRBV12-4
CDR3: CASTPRVREAFF

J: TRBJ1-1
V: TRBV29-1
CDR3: CSVGRPLNTEAFF

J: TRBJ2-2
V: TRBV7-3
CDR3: CASSSQTSGELFF

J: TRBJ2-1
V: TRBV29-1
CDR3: CSVRQGSRGLGEQFF

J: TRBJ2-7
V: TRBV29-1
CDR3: CSVEGRTAGEQYF

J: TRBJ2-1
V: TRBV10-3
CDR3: CAISERWGHEQFF

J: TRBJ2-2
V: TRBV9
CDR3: CASSVVARGTGELFF

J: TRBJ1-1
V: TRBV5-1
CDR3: CASSLGAVLLNTEAFF

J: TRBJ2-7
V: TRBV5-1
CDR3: CASSLGDRASHEQYF

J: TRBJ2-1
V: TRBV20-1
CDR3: CSARMGSSSYNEQFF

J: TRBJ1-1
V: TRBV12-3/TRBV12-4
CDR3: CASRAGRMNTEAFF

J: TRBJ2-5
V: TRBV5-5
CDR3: CASSFITGLLFRRETQYF

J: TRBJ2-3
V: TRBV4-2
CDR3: CASSQDGAVSTDTQYF

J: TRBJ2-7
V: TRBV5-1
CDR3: CASSLTGTGDPQYF

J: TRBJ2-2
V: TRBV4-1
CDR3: CASSLLLAVAGEIRNTGELFF

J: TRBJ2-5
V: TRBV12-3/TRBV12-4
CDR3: CASSPYGREQETQYF

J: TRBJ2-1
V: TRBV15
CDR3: CATRGQGAYNEQFF

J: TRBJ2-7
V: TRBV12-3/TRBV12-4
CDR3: CASSEGYGGYEQYF

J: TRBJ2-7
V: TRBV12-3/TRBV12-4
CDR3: CASSFSGEQYF

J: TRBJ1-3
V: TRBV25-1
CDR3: CASTETGVIGNTIYF

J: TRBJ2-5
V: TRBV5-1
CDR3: CASSLGAGQQETQYF

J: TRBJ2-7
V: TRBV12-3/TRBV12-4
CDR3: CASSSRERGGEQYF

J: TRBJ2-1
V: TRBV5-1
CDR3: CASSLLRTGHNEQFF

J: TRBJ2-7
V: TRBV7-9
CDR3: CASGPSRSSYEQYF

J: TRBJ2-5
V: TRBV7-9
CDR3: CASSPMGVYQETQYF

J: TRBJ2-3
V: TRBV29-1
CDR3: CSVRNRGLSTDTQYF

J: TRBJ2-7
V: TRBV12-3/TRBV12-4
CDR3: CASSYGTGGPYEQYF

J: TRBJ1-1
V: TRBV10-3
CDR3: CASSASENVAFF

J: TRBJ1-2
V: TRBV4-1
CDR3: CASSQDRASMANTF

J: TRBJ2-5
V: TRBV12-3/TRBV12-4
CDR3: CASTSRFRVETQYF

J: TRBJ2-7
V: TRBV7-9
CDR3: CASSLDGTATYEQYF

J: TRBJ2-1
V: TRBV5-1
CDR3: CASSWRDRGYHNEQFF

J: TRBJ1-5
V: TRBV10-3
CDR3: CAISESTGNSRPQHF

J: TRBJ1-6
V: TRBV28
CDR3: CASRSDTWVSPLHF

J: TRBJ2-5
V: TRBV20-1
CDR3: CSAYSLMEEVETQYF

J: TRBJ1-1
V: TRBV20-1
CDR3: CSAGGLNTEAFF

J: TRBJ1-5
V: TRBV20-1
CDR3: CSARDPAHSNQPQHF

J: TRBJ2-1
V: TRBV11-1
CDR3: CASSLAGDRGSSYNEQFF

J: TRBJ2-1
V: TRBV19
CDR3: CASSGLAADNEQFF

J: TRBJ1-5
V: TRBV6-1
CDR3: CASRQRSNQPQHF

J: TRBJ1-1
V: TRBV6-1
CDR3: CASSVWGEYSEAFF

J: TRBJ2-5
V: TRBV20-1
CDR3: CSATHPGQGVPTQYF

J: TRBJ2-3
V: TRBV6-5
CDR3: CASSYGARTDTQYF

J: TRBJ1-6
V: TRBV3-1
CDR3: CASSRGREGPNSPLHF